These 25 T cell receptor beta chains share one sample of origin, sequenced in a study of cytomegalovirus exposure and HLA in healthy donors. The PCR ran on 60 Vbeta and 13 Jbeta primers. Generated by immunoSEQ multiplex PCR, the TCRdb table keeps only in-frame clones and is missing some. The sample includes 180,000 or so clones, around 77% of them seen just once. Sequenced input: PBMCs. The receptors stem from a woman in her 30s in good health and CMV-seropositive.

The rearrangement joins TRBV7-8 to TRBJ2-7; TRBD1 matches 11 bases. V was clipped by 1 base and J by 6 bases; unmatched bases: 5. The CDR3 is made up of 15 amino acids. Germline loops: CDR1 SGHVS, CDR2 FQNEAQ. The CDR3 nucleotides are TGTGCCAGCAGCTTAGGGACAGGGGGCGCGTCCGAGCAGTACTTC. Translation gives CASSLGTGGASEQYF.

This sequence joins TRBV7-2 and TRBJ2-7; the D gene is possibly TRBD1 (5 bases). V lost 1 base and J lost 6, with 13 bases in between. In germline, CDR1 is SGHTA, CDR2 FQGNSA. The length of the CDR3 is 14 residues. The CDR3 is CASSLGRSQGEQYF. CDR3 in DNA: TGTGCCAGCAGCTTAGGCAGGTCCCAGGGCGAGCAGTACTTC.

V and J are TRBV19 and TRBJ2-3; D is perhaps TRBD1 (5 bases). The CDR3 has 15 amino acids. Trimming took off 1 base at V and 1 base at J, with 9 bases between the two ends. Germline-derived CDR1 and CDR2 are LNHDA and SQIVND (reference sequence). Here the CDR3 DNA reads TGTGCCAGTAGTATAGGCAGGGTGGGCACAGATACGCAGTATTTT. Translation: CASSIGRVGTDTQYF.

This chain connects TRBV11-2 to TRBJ2-7, with TRBD2 identical over 7 bases. The CDR3 is 16 amino acids. The V gene's germline CDR1 is SGHAT and CDR2 FQNNGV. After removal of 5 bases from V and 6 bases from J, the junction contained 16 bases not matched to a gene. The CDR3 region is CASSVPPPGGLGEQYF. For the CDR3, the DNA is TGTGCCAGCAGCGTACCTCCACCCGGGGGGTTAGGCGAGCAGTACTTC.

The chain joins TRBV7-8 to TRBJ2-7, with 8 nucleotides matching TRBD1. The CDR3 is made up of 14 amino acids. The germline V gene has CDR1 SGHVS and CDR2 FQNEAQ. The J segment lost 0 bases and the V segment lost 5 bases, leaving 3 bases of the junction unmatched. The CDR3 DNA reads TGTGCCAGCAGCGGGACAGGATTCTCCTACGAGCAGTACTTC. Its translation is CASSGTGFSYEQYF.

The chain is built from TRBV10-3 and TRBJ1-3; the D is unclear. The CDR3 loop spans 14 amino acids. The V and J ends lost 8 bases and 6 bases respectively, with 17 bases between them. The germline V gene has CDR1 ENHRY and CDR2 SYGVKD. The CDR3 loop reads CAIGEAAAENTIYF. CDR3 bases: TGTGCCATCGGGGAGGCAGCCGCGGAAAACACCATATATTTT.

The chain employs TRBV5-4 and TRBJ1-6; D is ambiguous. The CDR3 is made up of 16 amino acids. Trimming removed 3 bases at V and 6 bases at J, with 16 bases between. The germline V gene has CDR1 SGHNT and CDR2 YYREEE (reference sequence). CDR3 sequence reads: CASSYESRSPNSPLHF. The CDR3 DNA sequence: TGTGCCAGCAGCTATGAGAGCAGGTCCCCTAATTCACCCCTCCACTTT.

The chain joins TRBV5-1 to TRBJ1-1; weak D call: TRBD1 (5 bases). The CDR3 contains 16 residues. V was clipped by 0 bases and J by 8 bases, with 20 bases between them. The germline gives CDR1 SGHRS, CDR2 YFSETQ. CDR3 sequence reads: CASSLGGFVGVLEAFF. The CDR3, as DNA: TGCGCCAGCAGCTTGGGGGGCTTTGTAGGAGTTTTGGAAGCTTTCTTT.

The chain has TRBV29-1 and TRBJ1-2, with D possibly being TRBD1 (5 bases). The CDR3 loop spans 12 amino acids. Germline V gene sequence: CDR1 SQVTM, CDR2 ANQGSEA. Trimming removed 3 bases from V and 4 bases from J, with 9 bases in between. Here the CDR3 reads CSVEAGLYGYTF. The DNA for the CDR3 is TGCAGCGTTGAGGCAGGGCTCTATGGCTACACCTTC.

The chain employs TRBV30 and TRBJ1-2, with 12 nucleotides matching TRBD1. V lost 7 bases to trimming and J lost 8 bases; unmatched junction nucleotides: 8. The CDR3 covers 13 residues. Germline CDR1 and CDR2: GTSNPN and SVGIG (reference sequence). The chain's CDR3 is CALHFGTGGGYTF. DNA of the CDR3: TGTGCCTTACATTTTGGGACAGGGGGCGGCTACACCTTC.

V and J are TRBV7-8 and TRBJ2-2, with D possibly TRBD2 on 6 matching bases. V lost 4 bases and J 1 base, leaving 22 bases between the germline ends. The CDR3 consists of 19 residues. Per germline, CDR1 SGHVS and CDR2 FQNEAQ. DNA for the CDR3: TGTGCCAGCAGCTCGACAAACCCTTGGGGGGTAGGGAACACCGGGGAGCTGTTTTTT. Residues: CASSSTNPWGVGNTGELFF.

The chain uses TRBV10-2 and TRBJ2-3; TRBD2 aligns across 8 bases. Germline assignment: CDR1 WSHSY and CDR2 SAAADI. The V gene end was trimmed by 7 bases and the J gene end by 1 base; junction bases not matched to a gene: 4. This CDR3 spans 14 amino acids. CDR3 amino acids: CASKYSGGTDTQYF. In DNA form, the CDR3 reads TGCGCCAGCAAATATAGCGGGGGCACAGATACGCAGTATTTT.

Concerning this clone: A junction end diverges from the germline sequence, so it may reflect a read error. The chain carries TRBV7-9 and TRBJ2-3; D is unresolved. The germline V gene encodes CDR1 SEHNR and CDR2 FQNEAQ (reference sequence). The CDR3 runs 15 residues. CDR3 in DNA: TGTTCCAGCAGCTTAGTATCAGGTTTCACAGATACGCAGTATTTT. It is translated as CSSSLVSGFTDTQYF.

The chain uses TRBV5-8 and TRBJ1-1; no clear D. The V gene's germline CDR1 is SGHTS and CDR2 YDEGEE. With 1 base removed from V and 4 bases from J, the gap between germline ends came to 8 bases. The CDR3 is 13 amino acids. The DNA of the CDR3 is TGTGCCAGCAGCTTGAGTCAGTTCACTGAAGCTTTCTTT. Translation: CASSLSQFTEAFF. The complete variable domain, with remaining parts taken from reference TRBV5-8 and TRBJ1-1, reads EAGVTQSPTHLIKTRGQQATLRCSPISGHTSVYWYQQALGLGLQFLLWYDEGEERNRGNFPPRFSGRQFPNYSSELNVNALELEDSALYLCASSLSQFTEAFFGQGTRLTVV.

The V and J genes are TRBV7-9 and TRBJ2-1, with TRBD2 matching over 8 bases. Germline V gives CDR1 SEHNR, CDR2 FQNEAQ (reference sequence). CDR3 length: 15 amino acids. V gave up 4 bases and J gave up 6 bases; unmatched junction bases: 8. CDR3 loop: CASSSLASGGNEQFF. CDR3 nucleotide sequence: TGTGCCAGCAGCTCTCTAGCGAGCGGGGGCAATGAGCAGTTCTTC.

This chain links TRBV4-3 with TRBJ2-7, with TRBD1 matching 10 bases. This CDR3 contains 15 residues. Germline V lookup: CDR1 LGHNA, CDR2 YSLEER. Trimming removed 3 bases from V and 3 bases from J; junction bases left unmatched: 5. CDR3 region: CASSHTTGGHYEQYF. CDR3 bases: TGCGCCAGCAGCCATACGACAGGGGGCCACTACGAGCAGTACTTC.

This CDR3 reads CASNHGGEEQFF. The CDR3 DNA sequence: TGTGCCAGCAACCACGGGGGGGAAGAGCAGTTCTTC. The chain carries TRBV6-5 and TRBJ2-1, with 8 positions matching TRBD2. J lost 10 bases, V lost 7 bases, and 6 bases had no gene match. This CDR3 comprises 12 residues. The germline V gene has CDR1 MNHEY and CDR2 SVGAGI.

This clone was seen once. The rearrangement joins TRBV5-5 to TRBJ1-4; no firm D call. Trimming pared 4 bases from V and 1 base from J, leaving 2 bases between. Looked up from germline, CDR1 is SGHKS and CDR2 is YYEKEE (reference sequence). The CDR3 spans 12 residues. The CDR3 loop reads CASSLTNEKLFF. The CDR3 nucleotides read TGTGCCAGCAGCCTAACTAATGAAAAACTGTTTTTT.

The V and J genes are TRBV5-6 and TRBJ1-1; no clear D. CDR3 length equals 14 residues. V gave up 3 bases and J gave up 2 bases, with 11 bases separating them. The germline CDR1 and CDR2 sequences are SGHDT and YYEEEE. DNA of the CDR3: TGTGCCAGCAGCTCAGGACTGATCAACACTGAAGCTTTCTTT. Protein: CASSSGLINTEAFF.

The V gene is TRBV18, the J gene TRBJ2-7; D gene unclear. The CDR3 contains 12 residues. V shed 1 base and J shed 4 bases, with 5 bases lying between them. In germline, CDR1 is KGHSH, CDR2 LQKENI. The CDR3 DNA sequence: TGTGCCAGCTCACCACAGGAGTACGAGCAGTACTTC. Residues: CASSPQEYEQYF.

The V and J genes are TRBV5-1 and TRBJ2-1; a possible D gene is TRBD1 (6 bases). Trimming removed 0 bases from V and 0 bases from J, with 10 bases in between. Per germline, CDR1 SGHRS and CDR2 YFSETQ. The CDR3 is made up of 16 amino acids. CDR3 loop: CASSLVRGGSYNEQFF. In nucleotides, the CDR3 is TGCGCCAGCAGCTTGGTAAGAGGGGGCTCCTACAATGAGCAGTTCTTC. Complete variable domain (other parts from reference TRBV5-1 and TRBJ2-1): KAGVTQTPRYLIKTRGQQVTLSCSPISGHRSVSWYQQTPGQGLQFLFEYFSETQRNKGNFPGRFSGRQFSNSRSEMNVSTLELGDSALYLCASSLVRGGSYNEQFFGPGTRLTVL.

V gene TRBV19 combines with J gene TRBJ2-6; D is perhaps TRBD1 (6 bases). Germline lookup yields CDR1 LNHDA and CDR2 SQIVND (reference sequence). Trimming stripped 3 bases from V and 0 bases from J, with 12 bases between. The CDR3 is 17 amino acids. The CDR3 is CASSIRGTRSGANVLTF. The CDR3 nucleotides read TGTGCCAGTAGTATTAGGGGGACACGCTCTGGGGCCAACGTCCTGACTTTC.

This sequence joins TRBV15 and TRBJ2-3; D is uncertain. V was pared by 2 bases and J by 2 bases, with 5 bases between. In germline, CDR1 is LNHNV, CDR2 YYDKDF (reference sequence). The CDR3 runs 13 residues. CDR3 nucleotide sequence: TGTGCCACCAGCAGACCCGTCACAGATACGCAGTATTTT. Encoded protein: CATSRPVTDTQYF.

The genes are TRBV29-1 and TRBJ2-1; tentative D call: TRBD2 (5 bases). Germline CDR1 SQVTM, CDR2 ANQGSEA. Deletions cut 6 bases from V and 6 bases from J, with 15 bases between. The CDR3 length is 13 residues. The CDR3 DNA is TGCAGCGTCGAGAGGGTAATAGGCAATGAGCAGTTCTTC. It is translated as CSVERVIGNEQFF.

The J gene is TRBJ1-4, the V gene TRBV6-5; D is uncertain. V was clipped by 0 bases and J by 7 bases, with 12 bases between them. There are 15 residues in the CDR3. Germline V gene sequence: CDR1 MNHEY, CDR2 SVGAGI. CDR3 loop: CASSYSPGGFEKLFF. The DNA for the CDR3 is TGTGCCAGCAGTTACTCGCCTGGAGGTTTTGAAAAACTGTTTTTT.